This T cell receptor (beta chain) emerged from a study of blood T cell repertoires in COVID-19. Turning to the study itself: Acute and convalescent COVID-19 samples came from the United States, Italy and Spain. Sample material is recorded as cDNA or gDNA derived from T cells, B-cell-depleted T cells, or PBMCs.

Concerning this clone itself: The junction shows a germline mismatch at one end, possibly a read error.

Germline CDR1 reads KGHSH; CDR2 reads LQKENI. CDR3 length equals 15 residues. As handled by the study authors: Nucleated cell counts were estimated from reference gene primer amplification. Sequencing was performed with immunoSEQ multiplex PCR; in TCRdb, only in-frame clones are kept and a portion is missing. V and J calls and clone size come straight from that table; D and trimming were deduced from the DNA. The sample carries 200,000 to 300,000 clones, more than 70% recorded once. The receptor comes from a woman aged 45 to 65 with acute or convalescent COVID-19. The J gene is TRBJ1-4, the V gene TRBV18, with 8 bases identical to TRBD1. Material for sequencing was peripheral blood. DNA of the CDR3: TGTGCCAGCTCTCAGACAGGGGACCCTAATAAAAAACTGTTTTTT. It codes for CASSQTGDPNKKLFF.